Listed below are T cell receptor beta chains from one sample, sequenced in a study of blood T cell repertoires in COVID-19. The assay was immunoSEQ multiplex PCR, and TCRdb's table has in-frame clones only and misses some. Among over 110,000 clones listed, 78% were seen once. The sample comprised peripheral blood. The source of these receptors is a woman in her sixties with acute or convalescent COVID-19. The CDR3 runs from the conserved cysteine through the conserved F or W. The D gene is left open where the match is weak. Clone size, where shown, is once, few, many, or a class for clones that have expanded.

d_call j_call clone_size v_call cdr3_nt cdr3_aa
- TRBJ2-2 - TRBV4-1 TGCGCCAGCAGCCTGATGGTATCCTCCGGTACCGGGGAGCTGTTTTTT CASSLMVSSGTGELFF
TRBD2 TRBJ2-7 - TRBV5-1 TGCGCCAGCAGGAGTGCTAGCGGAGCTACCTACGAGCAGTACTTC CASRSASGATYEQYF
- TRBJ1-4 - TRBV5-1 TGCGCCAGCAGCCTCTGGGCGACTAATGAAAAACTGTTTTTT CASSLWATNEKLFF
TRBD1 TRBJ1-4 - TRBV2 TGTGCCAGCAGTCGGGACAGGAATGAAAAACTGTTTTTT CASSRDRNEKLFF
TRBD2 TRBJ2-1 - TRBV5-1 TGCGCCAGCAGCCTGACTAGCGGGGTCTGGGATGAGCAGTTCTTC CASSLTSGVWDEQFF
- TRBJ2-7 - TRBV7-6 TGTGCCAGCAGTCAACGGGACTCCCAATTCTACGAGCAGTACTTC CASSQRDSQFYEQYF
- TRBJ2-2 once TRBV6-2/TRBV6-3 TGTGCCAGCAGTTTTACGACAGTGCACGGGGAGCTGTTTTTT CASSFTTVHGELFF
- TRBJ1-2 - TRBV5-6 TGTGCCAGCAGCTTGCCCAGAATAACCTATGGCTACACCTTC CASSLPRITYGYTF
- TRBJ2-1 - TRBV11-2 TGTGCCAGCAGCTTAGTCCCGGGTTTAGTCACTGAGCAGTTCTTC CASSLVPGLVTEQFF
TRBD1 TRBJ2-3 - TRBV9 TGTGCCAGCAGCTGGGACAGGGGAGATACGCAGTATTTT CASSWDRGDTQYF
TRBD2 TRBJ2-7 - TRBV29-1 TGCAGCGTTGACTTGATGGCGGGAGAGAATTACGAGCAGTACTTC CSVDLMAGENYEQYF
TRBD2 TRBJ2-3 - TRBV5-4 TGTGCCAGCAGGTTTGACCTAGCGGGAGCAGATACGCAGTATTTT CASRFDLAGADTQYF
- TRBJ1-1 - TRBV7-6 TGTGCCAGCAGCTCGCACAGGTACACTGAAGCTTTCTTT CASSSHRYTEAFF
TRBD1 TRBJ2-5 - TRBV7-8 TGTGCCAGCATCCGACAGGGGGCATGGGAGACCCAGTACTTC CASIRQGAWETQYF
TRBD2 TRBJ2-7 - TRBV29-1 TGCAGCGTTGTCCCCTCTGGCGGGAGGGCGTCCTACGAGCAGTACTTC CSVVPSGGRASYEQYF
TRBD1 TRBJ2-3 - TRBV15 TGTGCCACTTTGACAGGGGGATCCTCGGATACGCAGTATTTT CATLTGGSSDTQYF
- TRBJ1-1 - TRBV14 TGTGCCAGCAGCCAAGATCTGGGCAGGGAAGCTTTCTTT CASSQDLGREAFF
- TRBJ1-2 few TRBV7-9 TGTGCCAGCAGCCCGAGGGGGGGTGACTATGGCTACACCTTC CASSPRGGDYGYTF